Listed here are 28 T cell receptor beta chains from one sample, sequenced in a study of blood T cell repertoires in COVID-19 (dated by TCRdb to between 2020 and 2021). The library was produced with the immunoSEQ multiplex PCR assay. Drawn from immuneACCESS, this table holds only the in-frame rearrangements with V and J called that TCRdb kept. Clones are partly lost; checked studies trace under half to an unresolved V gene and leave the rest unexplained. The sample records 150,000 to 200,000 clones, 78% of which are singletons. The ten largest clones take up about 15% of the sample. Sequenced: peripheral blood. These receptors were collected from a woman older than 75 with acute or convalescent COVID-19.

Comment on this clone: A read error may produce the germline difference seen at one junction end. This chain connects TRBV4-1 to TRBJ2-1; 10 nucleotides line up with TRBD2. Germline lookup yields CDR1 MGHRA and CDR2 YSYEKL. The length of the CDR3 is 17 residues. CDR3 amino acids: CASTQQRGGGSYNEQFF. In DNA, the CDR3 is TGCGCCAGCACCCAACAGCGGGGGGGCGGTTCCTACAATGAGCAGTTCTTC.

This rearrangement joins TRBV18 to TRBJ2-7; possibly TRBD2 for D (5 bases). The germline V and J ends were trimmed by 0 bases and 7 bases, with 13 bases remaining between them. The germline gives CDR1 KGHSH, CDR2 LQKENI. The CDR3 is 14 amino acids. The CDR3 loop is CASSPPASRTEQYF. DNA of the CDR3: TGTGCCAGCTCACCACCCGCTAGCAGAACAGAGCAGTACTTC. Filled out from reference TRBV18 and TRBJ2-7, the complete variable domain reads NAGVMQNPRHLVRRRGQEARLRCSPMKGHSHVYWYRQLPEEGLKFMVYLQKENIIDESGMPKERFSAEFPKEGPSILRIQQVVRGDSAAYFCASSPPASRTEQYFGPGTRLTVT.

V usage is TRBV7-2 and J usage is TRBJ2-1, with 11 bases lining up with TRBD2. V lost 0 bases to trimming and J lost 3 bases; unmatched junction nucleotides: 7. Germline CDR1 is SGHTA and CDR2 is FQGNSA. The CDR3 is 18 amino acids. Here the CDR3 DNA reads TGTGCCAGCAGCTTAGCGGCTAGCGGGGGGTATTTCTACAATGAGCAGTTCTTC. Translated: CASSLAASGGYFYNEQFF.

The chain employs TRBV19 and TRBJ1-5; 8 nucleotides agree with TRBD1. Germline values: CDR1 LNHDA, CDR2 SQIVND (reference sequence). There are 13 residues in the CDR3. Trimming took 5 bases from V and 5 from J; bases not matched to a gene: 2. In DNA form, the CDR3 reads TGTGCCAGTAGTTTACAGGGGGATCAGCCCCAGCATTTT. Translating gives CASSLQGDQPQHF.

This CDR3 reads CASSVSGAENEQFF. CDR3 nucleotide sequence: TGCGCCAGCAGTGTCAGCGGGGCCGAAAATGAGCAGTTCTTC. This chain joins TRBV5-1 and TRBJ2-1; 7 nucleotides match TRBD2. Germline V CDR1 and CDR2: SGHRS, YFSETQ. The CDR3 spans 14 residues. V gave up 5 bases and J gave up 7 bases; unmatched junction bases: 9.

The J gene is TRBJ1-5, the V gene TRBV3-1 (or the pseudogene TRBV3-2); perhaps TRBD1 as D (5 bases). The V gene's germline CDR1 is LGHDT and CDR2 YNNKEL (reference sequence). The germline V and J ends were trimmed by 2 bases and 1 base, with 12 bases remaining between them. This CDR3 has 16 residues. The CDR3 reads CASSQSGGASNQPQHF. The CDR3 DNA follows: TGTGCCAGCAGCCAATCAGGAGGGGCAAGCAATCAGCCCCAGCATTTT.

The chain combines TRBV7-9 with TRBJ2-1; D is possibly TRBD1 (5 bases). The V end lost 2 bases, the J end lost 1 base, and 6 bases lay between the germline ends. The germline CDR1 and CDR2 sequences are SEHNR and FQNEAQ (reference sequence). This CDR3 contains 14 residues. Written as DNA, the CDR3 is TGTGCCAGCAGCTTATCAGGGTCCTACAATGAGCAGTTCTTC. Its translation is CASSLSGSYNEQFF.

The genes are TRBV27 and TRBJ2-1; D remains ambiguous. The CDR3 covers 15 residues. CDR1 and CDR2 from the germline V gene are MNHEY and SMNVEV (reference sequence). Trimming took off 8 bases at V and 0 bases at J, with 14 bases between the two ends. The DNA of the CDR3 is TGTGCCAGCTCTTGGCGGAGAAACTCCTACAATGAGCAGTTCTTC. This translates into CASSWRRNSYNEQFF.

The rearrangement joins TRBV2 to TRBJ2-1, with D maybe TRBD2 (6 bases). The V end lost 4 bases, the J end lost 3 bases, and 25 bases lay between the germline ends. The CDR3 totals 19 residues. Germline lookup yields CDR1 SNHLY and CDR2 FYNNEI. The CDR3: CASSAGLNILVSVYNEQFF. Written as DNA, the CDR3 is TGTGCCAGCAGTGCCGGACTAAATATTCTGGTATCTGTCTACAATGAGCAGTTCTTC. Full variable domain (remainder filled in from reference TRBV2 and TRBJ2-1): EPEVTQTPSHQVTQMGQEVILRCVPISNHLYFYWYRQILGQKVEFLVSFYNNEISEKSEIFDDQFSVERPDGSNFTLKIRSTKLEDSAMYFCASSAGLNILVSVYNEQFFGPGTRLTVL.

The V gene is TRBV19, the J gene TRBJ1-2; D is perhaps TRBD1 (5 bases). The ends were cut back, 3 bases at V and 0 bases at J, with 11 bases in the middle. Germline V gene lookup returns CDR1 LNHDA and CDR2 SQIVND (reference sequence). The length of the CDR3 is 15 residues. CDR3 in DNA: TGTGCCAGTAGTATCTACGACAGAGCTAACTATGGCTACACCTTC. Amino acids: CASSIYDRANYGYTF.

V usage is TRBV6-5 and J usage is TRBJ2-7, with D perhaps matching TRBD1 (6 bases). V lost 9 bases and J 0 bases, leaving 15 bases between the germline ends. From germline, CDR1 is MNHEY and CDR2 SVGAGI. The CDR3 contains 14 residues. This chain's CDR3 is CASSRDTSSYEQYF. The CDR3 DNA reads TGTGCCAGTAGCCGGGACACCAGCTCCTACGAGCAGTACTTC.

V is TRBV19 and J is TRBJ1-1, with 9 positions matching TRBD1. The trim removed 5 bases at V and 3 bases at J, leaving 13 bases unmatched. From germline, CDR1 is LNHDA and CDR2 SQIVND (reference sequence). This CDR3 comprises 17 residues. The DNA for the CDR3 is TGTGCCAGTAGTGCTACCCCGGGACAGGGTATTTACACTGAAGCTTTCTTT. Its translation is CASSATPGQGIYTEAFF.

This clone was observed once. The chain links TRBV19 to TRBJ2-1; 10 bases map to TRBD1. The CDR3 consists of 15 residues. The V gene end was trimmed by 5 bases and the J gene end by 3 bases; junction bases not matched to a gene: 4. The germline gives CDR1 LNHDA, CDR2 SQIVND (reference sequence). CDR3 bases: TGTGCCAGTAGTGGACAGGGGGATTACTACAATGAGCAGTTCTTC. Its protein product is CASSGQGDYYNEQFF.

A single count supports this clone. This chain connects TRBV19 to TRBJ2-3; 12 positions match TRBD2. Per the germline V gene, CDR1 is LNHDA and CDR2 is SQIVND (reference sequence). The CDR3 contains 18 residues. V lost 1 base, J lost 5 bases, and 10 bases stayed unmatched. For the CDR3, the DNA is TGTGCCAGTAGTATAGGTAGGCTAGCGGGAGGGCGAGGAGATACGCAGTATTTT. It translates to CASSIGRLAGGRGDTQYF.

This clone was seen just once. The chain carries TRBV7-9 and TRBJ2-2; tentatively, D is TRBD1 (5 bases). The V end lost 1 base, the J end lost 4 bases, and 13 bases lay between the germline ends. The CDR3 contains 16 residues. Germline V gives CDR1 SEHNR, CDR2 FQNEAQ (reference sequence). The CDR3 protein is CASSLGSTGATGELFF. The CDR3 DNA reads TGTGCCAGCAGCTTAGGGTCCACAGGCGCCACCGGGGAGCTGTTTTTT.

The chain recombines TRBV3-1 (or the pseudogene TRBV3-2) with TRBJ2-1; TRBD2 matches at 12 bases. Germline V gives CDR1 LGHDT, CDR2 YNNKEL (reference sequence). This CDR3 contains 16 residues. V shed 5 bases and J 4 bases; nucleotides not matched to a gene: 6. Here the CDR3 reads CASSSWTSGDYNEQFF. The CDR3 DNA follows: TGTGCCAGCAGCTCTTGGACTAGCGGGGATTACAATGAGCAGTTCTTC.

In this sample, this clone turned up once. The J gene is TRBJ1-4, the V gene TRBV19; D might be TRBD1 (6 bases). CDR1 and CDR2 (germline): LNHDA, SQIVND (reference sequence). Between the trimmed V and J ends, which lost 5 bases and 6 bases, there was a span of 16 bases. The CDR3 covers 15 residues. The CDR3 is CASSVNRVPHEKLFF. The CDR3 coding sequence is TGTGCCAGTAGTGTAAACAGGGTCCCCCATGAAAAACTGTTTTTT. The full variable domain, with the rest looked up from reference TRBV19 and TRBJ1-4, is DGGITQSPKYLFRKEGQNVTLSCEQNLNHDAMYWYRQDPGQGLRLIYYSQIVNDFQKGDIAEGYSVSREKKESFPLTVTSAQKNPTAFYLCASSVNRVPHEKLFFGSGTQLSVL.

The chain joins TRBV6-6 to TRBJ2-1; 9 bases line up with TRBD1. Germline CDR1 MNHNY, CDR2 SVGAGI (reference sequence). The CDR3 runs 15 residues. With V trimmed by 7 bases and J by 5 bases, 9 bases remained unmatched. CDR3 DNA: TGTGCCAGCAACAATCCGGGACAGGGTAACAATGAGCAGTTCTTC. Its protein product is CASNNPGQGNNEQFF.

The chain combines TRBV21-1 with TRBJ1-1. TRBV21-1 is shown as a pseudogene. This CDR3 region has 17 residues. The chain's CDR3 is CASSNYRGPSLNTEAFF. The CDR3 DNA sequence: TGTGCCAGCAGCAATTATCGGGGTCCTTCCTTGAACACTGAAGCTTTCTTT.

This chain joins TRBV5-1 and TRBJ2-7, with TRBD1 as a possible D gene (5 bases). Per the germline V gene, CDR1 is SGHRS and CDR2 is YFSETQ. CDR3 length equals 13 residues. V shed 0 bases and J shed 4 bases, with 8 bases lying between them. The CDR3 coding sequence is TGCGCCAGCAGCTTGGGGACAATATACGAGCAGTACTTC. Amino acid sequence: CASSLGTIYEQYF.

The chain joins TRBV28 to TRBJ1-2; 7 bases match TRBD1. V was clipped by 8 bases and J by 10 bases; unmatched bases: 10. CDR3 length: 12 amino acids. Germline CDR1 MDHEN, CDR2 SYDVKM. CDR3 in DNA: TGTGCCAGCCTAGGGACAGAGCCGTCCTACACCTTC. It yields the protein CASLGTEPSYTF.

V is TRBV6-5 and J is TRBJ2-7; 8 nucleotides align to TRBD1. This CDR3 is built from 14 residues. With V trimmed by 6 bases and J by 0 bases, 4 bases remained unmatched. Germline CDR1 is MNHEY and CDR2 is SVGAGI. The CDR3 DNA follows: TGTGCCAGCAGCAGGGACAGGAGCTCCTACGAGCAGTACTTC. The encoded protein is CASSRDRSSYEQYF.

The gene calls are TRBV27 and TRBJ1-2; possible D gene TRBD1, 5 bases. The CDR3 has 14 residues. V was shortened by 8 bases and J by 1 base, with 14 bases between the two germline ends. CDR1 MNHEY and CDR2 SMNVEV come from the germline V gene (reference sequence). In nucleotides, the CDR3 is TGTGCCAGCGCAGGGTTCCCACTTAACTATGGCTACACCTTC. It specifies CASAGFPLNYGYTF.

This clone showed up just once. V and J are TRBV6-5 and TRBJ2-3; 14 bases are a match to TRBD2. With 5 bases clipped from V and 7 bases from J, the junction kept 5 bases outside the gene matches. Germline V CDR1 and CDR2: MNHEY, SVGAGI. The CDR3 sequence is 15 residues long. CDR3 sequence reads: CASSKGLAGENTQYF. The CDR3 nucleotides read TGTGCCAGCAGTAAGGGACTAGCGGGAGAAAATACGCAGTATTTT.

Regarding this clone: Additional DNA sequences in this sample encode the identical CDR3. The V gene is TRBV7-9, the J gene TRBJ1-2; possible D gene TRBD1, 6 bases. Per germline, CDR1 SEHNR and CDR2 FQNEAQ (reference sequence). The CDR3 sequence is 12 residues long. Trimming took 6 bases from V and 4 from J, leaving 9 bases between them. This CDR3 reads CASSPGAYGYTF. CDR3 DNA: TGTGCCAGCAGTCCAGGGGCCTATGGCTACACCTTC.

This clone occurred once. V gene TRBV18 combines with J gene TRBJ2-3, with 11 positions matching TRBD1. Germline V gene lookup returns CDR1 KGHSH and CDR2 LQKENI. With V trimmed by 8 bases and J by 6 bases, 4 bases remained unmatched. The CDR3 extends over 13 amino acids. The DNA of the CDR3 is TGTGCCAGCGGACAGGGGGCCGGGGATACGCAGTATTTT. Its translation is CASGQGAGDTQYF.

The rearrangement links TRBV28 to TRBJ2-5; 8 bases are a match to TRBD1. The germline V gene encodes CDR1 MDHEN and CDR2 SYDVKM. Losses at the gene ends were 4 bases for V and 4 bases for J; bases not matched to a gene: 8. The CDR3 is 15 amino acids. The CDR3 loop is CASSSGGEGGETQYF. CDR3 nucleotides: TGTGCCAGCAGTTCAGGGGGCGAAGGAGGAGAGACCCAGTACTTC.

The chain has TRBV6-5 and TRBJ1-5; the D gene is possibly TRBD1 (5 bases). The CDR3 spans 13 residues. Germline values: CDR1 MNHEY, CDR2 SVGAGI. The V and J ends lost 7 bases and 7 bases respectively, with 14 bases between them. The CDR3 region has the DNA TGTGCCAGCACCGACTCAGGGCGGCAGCCCCAGCATTTT. This encodes CASTDSGRQPQHF.